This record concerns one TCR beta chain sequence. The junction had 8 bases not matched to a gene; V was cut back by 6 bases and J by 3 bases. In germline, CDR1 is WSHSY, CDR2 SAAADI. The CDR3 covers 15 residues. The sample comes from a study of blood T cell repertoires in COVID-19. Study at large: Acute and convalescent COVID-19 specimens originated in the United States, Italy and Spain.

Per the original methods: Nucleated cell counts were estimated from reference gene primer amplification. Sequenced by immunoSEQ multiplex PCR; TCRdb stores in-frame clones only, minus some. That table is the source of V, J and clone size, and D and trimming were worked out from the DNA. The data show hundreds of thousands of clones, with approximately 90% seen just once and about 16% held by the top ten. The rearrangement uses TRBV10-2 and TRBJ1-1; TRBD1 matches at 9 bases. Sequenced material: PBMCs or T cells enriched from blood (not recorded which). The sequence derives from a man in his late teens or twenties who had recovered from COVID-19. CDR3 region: CASRGRGQGYTEAFF. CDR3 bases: TGCGCCAGCAGAGGCCGGGGACAGGGTTACACTGAAGCTTTCTTT.